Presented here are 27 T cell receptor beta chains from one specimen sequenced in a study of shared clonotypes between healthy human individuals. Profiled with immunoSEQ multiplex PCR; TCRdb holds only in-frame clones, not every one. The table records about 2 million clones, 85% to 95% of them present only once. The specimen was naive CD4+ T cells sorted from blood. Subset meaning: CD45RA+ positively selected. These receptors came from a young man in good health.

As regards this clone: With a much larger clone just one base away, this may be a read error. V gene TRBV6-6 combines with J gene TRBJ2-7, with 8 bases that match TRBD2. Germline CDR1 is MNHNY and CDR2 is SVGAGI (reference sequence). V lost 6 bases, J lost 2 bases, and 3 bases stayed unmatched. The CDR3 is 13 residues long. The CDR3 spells CASSALAAYEQYF. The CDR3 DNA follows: TGTGCCAGCAGCGCACTAGCGGCCTACGAGCAGTACTTC.

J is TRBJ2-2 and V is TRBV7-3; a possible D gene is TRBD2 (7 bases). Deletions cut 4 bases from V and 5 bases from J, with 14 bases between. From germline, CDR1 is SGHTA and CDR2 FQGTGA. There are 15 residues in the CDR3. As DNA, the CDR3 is TGTGCCAGCAGCTCCCGGACTAGGGGGACCGGGGAGCTGTTTTTT. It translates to CASSSRTRGTGELFF.

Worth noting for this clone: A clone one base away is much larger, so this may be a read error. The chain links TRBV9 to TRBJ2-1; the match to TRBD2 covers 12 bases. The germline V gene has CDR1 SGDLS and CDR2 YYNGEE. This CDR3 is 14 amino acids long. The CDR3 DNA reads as TGTGCCGGCAGCGTAGGGACTAGCGGGCTTGAGCAGTTCTTC. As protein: CAGSVGTSGLEQFF.

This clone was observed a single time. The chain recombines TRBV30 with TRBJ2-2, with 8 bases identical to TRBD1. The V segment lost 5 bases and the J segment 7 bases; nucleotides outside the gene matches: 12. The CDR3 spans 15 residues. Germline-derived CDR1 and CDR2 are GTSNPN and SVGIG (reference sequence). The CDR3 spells CAWSKGQGRNGELFF. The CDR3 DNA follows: TGTGCCTGGTCGAAAGGACAGGGCCGGAACGGGGAGCTGTTTTTT.

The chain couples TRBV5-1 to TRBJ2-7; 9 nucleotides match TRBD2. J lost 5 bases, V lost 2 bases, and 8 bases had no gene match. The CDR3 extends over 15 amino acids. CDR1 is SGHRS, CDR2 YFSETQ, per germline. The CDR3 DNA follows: TGCGCCAGCAGCTTCGAAGGCGGGAGGGGGAACGAGCAGTACTTC. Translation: CASSFEGGRGNEQYF.

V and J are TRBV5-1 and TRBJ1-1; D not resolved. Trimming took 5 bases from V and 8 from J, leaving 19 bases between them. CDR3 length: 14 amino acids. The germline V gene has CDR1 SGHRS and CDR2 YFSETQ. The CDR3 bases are TGCGCCAGCAGTGTCCGGGGAGACTTCTTAGAAGCTTTCTTT. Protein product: CASSVRGDFLEAFF.

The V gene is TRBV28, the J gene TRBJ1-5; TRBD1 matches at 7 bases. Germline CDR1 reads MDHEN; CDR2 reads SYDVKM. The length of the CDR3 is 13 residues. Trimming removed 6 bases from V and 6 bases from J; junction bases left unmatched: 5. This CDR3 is CASSPPGGQPQHF. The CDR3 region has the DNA TGTGCCAGCAGCCCACCAGGGGGTCAGCCCCAGCATTTT.

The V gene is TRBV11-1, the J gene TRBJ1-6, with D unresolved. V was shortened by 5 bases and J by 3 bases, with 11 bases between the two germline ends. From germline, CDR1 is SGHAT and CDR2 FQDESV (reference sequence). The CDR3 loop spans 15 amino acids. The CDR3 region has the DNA TGTGCCAGCAGCCCGAGGCTACTCTATAATTCACCCCTCCACTTT. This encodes CASSPRLLYNSPLHF.

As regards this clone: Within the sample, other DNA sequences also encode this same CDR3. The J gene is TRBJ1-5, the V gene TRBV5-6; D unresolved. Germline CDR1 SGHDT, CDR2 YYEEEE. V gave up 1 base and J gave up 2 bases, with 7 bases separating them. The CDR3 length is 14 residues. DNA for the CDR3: TGTGCCAGCAGCTTGTGGGCAGGCAATCAGCCCCAGCATTTT. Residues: CASSLWAGNQPQHF.

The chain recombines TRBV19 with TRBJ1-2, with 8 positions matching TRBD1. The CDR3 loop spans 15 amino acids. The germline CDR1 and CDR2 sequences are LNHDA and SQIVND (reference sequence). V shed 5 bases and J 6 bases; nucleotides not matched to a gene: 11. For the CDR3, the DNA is TGTGCCAGTAGTCCACGGACAGGGAGGATCGATGGCTACACCTTC. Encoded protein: CASSPRTGRIDGYTF.

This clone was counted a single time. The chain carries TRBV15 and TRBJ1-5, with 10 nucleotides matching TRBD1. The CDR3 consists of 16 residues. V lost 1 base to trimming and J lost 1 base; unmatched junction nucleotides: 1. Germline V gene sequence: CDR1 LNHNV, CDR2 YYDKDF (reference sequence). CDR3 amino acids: CATSRGDRGSNQPQHF. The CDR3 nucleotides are TGTGCCACCAGCAGAGGGGACAGGGGAAGCAATCAGCCCCAGCATTTT.

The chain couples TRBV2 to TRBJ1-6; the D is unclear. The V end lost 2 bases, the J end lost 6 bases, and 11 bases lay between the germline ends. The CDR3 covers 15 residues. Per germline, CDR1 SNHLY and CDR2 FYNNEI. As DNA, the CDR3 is TGTGCCAGCAGTGAAACCCGGACGCTTAATTCACCCCTCCACTTT. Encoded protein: CASSETRTLNSPLHF.

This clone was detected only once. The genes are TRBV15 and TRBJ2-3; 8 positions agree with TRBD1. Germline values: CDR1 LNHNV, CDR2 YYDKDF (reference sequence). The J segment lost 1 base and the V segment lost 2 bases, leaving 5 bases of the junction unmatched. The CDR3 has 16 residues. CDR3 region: CATSRQGALGTDTQYF. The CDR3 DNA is TGTGCCACCAGCAGACAGGGGGCGCTGGGCACAGATACGCAGTATTTT.

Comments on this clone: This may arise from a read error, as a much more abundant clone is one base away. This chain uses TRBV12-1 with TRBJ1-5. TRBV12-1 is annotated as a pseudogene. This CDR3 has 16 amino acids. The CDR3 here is CASGFKKGQCDQPQHF. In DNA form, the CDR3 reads TGTGCCAGCGGCTTCAAAAAGGGTCAATGCGATCAGCCCCAGCATTTT.

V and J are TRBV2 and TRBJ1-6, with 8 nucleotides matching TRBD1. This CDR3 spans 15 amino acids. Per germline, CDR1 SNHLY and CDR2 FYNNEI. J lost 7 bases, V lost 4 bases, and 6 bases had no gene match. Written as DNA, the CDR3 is TGTGCCAGCAGTGTCCAGGGGGCAAGGAATTCACCCCTCCACTTT. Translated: CASSVQGARNSPLHF.

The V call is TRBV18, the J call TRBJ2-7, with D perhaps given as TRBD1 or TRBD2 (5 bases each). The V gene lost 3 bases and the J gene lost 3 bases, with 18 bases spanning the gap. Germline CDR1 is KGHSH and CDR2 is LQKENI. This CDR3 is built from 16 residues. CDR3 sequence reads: CASSPGVGQGYYEQYF. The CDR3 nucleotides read TGTGCCAGCTCACCCGGGGTCGGGCAGGGATACTACGAGCAGTACTTC.

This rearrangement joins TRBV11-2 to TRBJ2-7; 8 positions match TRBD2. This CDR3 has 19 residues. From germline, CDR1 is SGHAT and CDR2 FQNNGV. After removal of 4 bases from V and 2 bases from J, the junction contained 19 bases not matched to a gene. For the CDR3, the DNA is TGTGCCAGCAGCTCGGCCGCCGTGCTTGGCGGGAGGACAACCTACGAGCAGTACTTC. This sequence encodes CASSSAAVLGGRTTYEQYF.

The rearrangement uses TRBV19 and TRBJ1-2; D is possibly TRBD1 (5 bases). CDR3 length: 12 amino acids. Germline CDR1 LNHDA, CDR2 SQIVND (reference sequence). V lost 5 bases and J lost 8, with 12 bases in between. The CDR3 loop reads CASSEQGSGYTF. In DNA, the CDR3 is TGTGCCAGTAGTGAGCAGGGCTCGGGCTACACCTTC.

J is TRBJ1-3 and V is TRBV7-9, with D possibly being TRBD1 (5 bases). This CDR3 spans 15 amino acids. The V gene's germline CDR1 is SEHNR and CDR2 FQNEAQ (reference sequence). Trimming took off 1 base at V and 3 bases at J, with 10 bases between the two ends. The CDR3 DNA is TGTGCCAGCAGCTTAGGGAGGACACTTGGAAACACCATATATTTT. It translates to CASSLGRTLGNTIYF. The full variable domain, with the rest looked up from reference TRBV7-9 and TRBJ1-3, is DTGVSQNPRHKITKRGQNVTFRCDPISEHNRLYWYRQTLGQGPEFLTYFQNEAQLEKSRLLSDRFSAERPKGSFSTLEIQRTEQGDSAMYLCASSLGRTLGNTIYFGEGSWLTVV.

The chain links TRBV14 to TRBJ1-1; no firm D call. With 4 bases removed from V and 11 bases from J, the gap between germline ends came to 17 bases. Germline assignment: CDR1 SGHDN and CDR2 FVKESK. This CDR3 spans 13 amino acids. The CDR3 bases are TGTGCCAGCAGCCCTTTTGAGGGCACTGGGGCTTTCTTT. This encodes CASSPFEGTGAFF.

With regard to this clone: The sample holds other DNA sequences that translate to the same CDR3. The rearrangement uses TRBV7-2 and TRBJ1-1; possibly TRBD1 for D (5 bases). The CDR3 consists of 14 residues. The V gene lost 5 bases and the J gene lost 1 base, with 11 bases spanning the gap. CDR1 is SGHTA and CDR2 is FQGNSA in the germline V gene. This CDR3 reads CASSPQGGNTEAFF. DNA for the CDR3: TGTGCCAGCAGCCCCCAGGGTGGGAACACTGAAGCTTTCTTT.

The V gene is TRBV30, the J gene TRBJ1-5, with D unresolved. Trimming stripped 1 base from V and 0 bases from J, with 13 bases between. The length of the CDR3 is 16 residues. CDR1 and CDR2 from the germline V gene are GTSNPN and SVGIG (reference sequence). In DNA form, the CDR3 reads TGTGCCTGGAGTGGGGCTCGCACAGTTAGCAATCAGCCCCAGCATTTT. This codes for CAWSGARTVSNQPQHF.

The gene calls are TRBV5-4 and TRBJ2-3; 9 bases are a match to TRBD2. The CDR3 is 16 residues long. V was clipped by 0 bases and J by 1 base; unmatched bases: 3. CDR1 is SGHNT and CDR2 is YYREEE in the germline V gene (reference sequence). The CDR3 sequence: CASSLGVAGGTDTQYF. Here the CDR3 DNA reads TGTGCCAGCAGCTTGGGAGTAGCGGGAGGCACAGATACGCAGTATTTT.

This chain's CDR3 is CASSPNAGTGNEKLFF. The CDR3 nucleotides are TGTGCCAGCTCACCTAACGCCGGGACAGGGAATGAAAAACTGTTTTTT. The V and J genes are TRBV18 and TRBJ1-4; 9 bases align to TRBD1. Looked up from germline, CDR1 is KGHSH and CDR2 is LQKENI. The CDR3 is made up of 16 amino acids. V shed 3 bases and J 5 bases; nucleotides not matched to a gene: 7.

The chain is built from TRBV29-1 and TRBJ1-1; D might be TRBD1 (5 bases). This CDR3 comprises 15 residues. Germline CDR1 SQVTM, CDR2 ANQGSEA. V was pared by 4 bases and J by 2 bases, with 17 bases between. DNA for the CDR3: TGCAGCGTTGTAGGGGCTAAAGTGGGAAACACTGAAGCTTTCTTT. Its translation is CSVVGAKVGNTEAFF.

The CDR3 DNA sequence: TGCAGCGTGGGTAGGGGCGGAGGGGGGAATGAGCAGTTCTTC. Its protein is CSVGRGGGGNEQFF. The V gene is TRBV29-1, the J gene TRBJ2-1, with D perhaps given as TRBD1 or TRBD2 (6 bases each). Germline V gives CDR1 SQVTM, CDR2 ANQGSEA. Trimming shortened V by 6 bases and J by 7 bases, and 19 bases separated the two germline ends. The length of the CDR3 is 14 residues.

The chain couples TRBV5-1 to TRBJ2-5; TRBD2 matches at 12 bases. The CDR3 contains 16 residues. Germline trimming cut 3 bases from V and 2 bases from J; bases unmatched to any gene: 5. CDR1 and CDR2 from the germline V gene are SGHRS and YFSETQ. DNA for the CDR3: TGCGCCAGCAGCTCGACCCTAGCGGGAGGGCAAGAGACCCAGTACTTC. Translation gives CASSSTLAGGQETQYF.